The next 18 T cell receptor beta chains were all read from a single sample in a study of T cell repertoires in cytomegalovirus infection. TCRdb called the reads again in MiXCR, with one record for every CDR3 protein. The sample includes fewer than 850,000 distinct CDR3 sequences, just under 30% seen only once; the top ten take over 10%. These TCRs' antigens remain unknown. This specimen was cultured CD8+ T cells from PBMCs, taken from culture after CMV antigen stimulation. These receptor sequences come from a human donor in good health (CMV status not recorded). Some clones in this sample may be carry-over from other donors' samples.

The V call is TRBV27, the J call TRBJ2-3, with TRBD2 as a possible D gene (5 bases). The V gene's germline CDR1 is MNHEY and CDR2 SMNVEV (reference sequence). The V gene lost 6 bases and the J gene lost 2 bases, with 15 bases spanning the gap. This CDR3 comprises 15 residues. The CDR3 loop reads CASRTWRDYTDTQYF. Here the CDR3 DNA reads TGTGCCAGCAGGACCTGGCGAGACTACACAGATACGCAGTATTTT.

This clonotype has only a few counts. The DNA for the CDR3 is TGTGCCAGCAGCTTAGGAGCCAAGACCACAGATACGCAGTATTTT. It specifies CASSLGAKTTDTQYF. The gene calls are TRBV11-1 and TRBJ2-3, with unresolved D. CDR1 and CDR2 (germline): SGHAT, FQDESV (reference sequence). V was pared by 1 base and J by 2 bases, with 10 bases between. The length of the CDR3 is 15 residues.

This sequence joins TRBV11-2 and TRBJ1-6; 10 nucleotides match TRBD1. After removal of 6 bases from V and 4 bases from J, the junction contained 9 bases not matched to a gene. Germline CDR1 reads SGHAT; CDR2 reads FQNNGV. The CDR3 sequence is 17 residues long. CDR3 loop: CASSFWDRGEYNSPLHF. CDR3 coding DNA: TGTGCCAGCAGTTTCTGGGACAGGGGTGAATATAATTCACCCCTCCACTTT. The variable domain in full, completed from reference TRBV11-2 and TRBJ1-6, reads EAGVAQSPRYKIIEKRQSVAFWCNPISGHATLYWYQQILGQGPKLLIQFQNNGVVDDSQLPKDRFSAERLKGVDSTLKIQPAKLEDSAVYLCASSFWDRGEYNSPLHFGNGTRLTVT.

V gene TRBV7-6 combines with J gene TRBJ2-1; possibly TRBD2 for D (5 bases). Between the trimmed V and J ends, which lost 2 bases and 4 bases, there was a span of 12 bases. Germline V lookup: CDR1 SGHVS, CDR2 FNYEAQ. CDR3 size: 15 residues. The CDR3 nucleotides read TGTGCCAGCAGCTTATCAGGTCGGGGATACAATGAGCAGTTCTTC. Protein product: CASSLSGRGYNEQFF. The variable domain in full, with the rest retrieved from reference TRBV7-6 and TRBJ2-1, is GAGVSQSPRYKVTKRGQDVALRCDPISGHVSLYWYRQALGQGPEFLTYFNYEAQQDKSGLPNDRFSAERPEGSISTLTIQRTEQRDSAMYRCASSLSGRGYNEQFFGPGTRLTVL.

V and J are TRBV11-2 and TRBJ2-7, with D possibly matching TRBD2 (6 bases). The germline V gene has CDR1 SGHAT and CDR2 FQNNGV. The CDR3 spans 13 residues. Trimming cost V 5 bases and J 5 bases, with 13 bases left between them. The CDR3 region is CASSQGLRDEQYV. CDR3 coding DNA: TGTGCCAGCAGCCAGGGACTTCGGGACGAGCAGTACGTC.

V gene TRBV19 combines with J gene TRBJ1-4; tentative D call: TRBD1 (6 bases). Trimming stripped 5 bases from V and 0 bases from J, with 16 bases between. This CDR3 region has 17 residues. Germline V gene data show CDR1 as LNHDA and CDR2 as SQIVND (reference sequence). The CDR3 DNA follows: TGTGCCAGTAGTCCCCGGACAGCTTTTGCAACTAATGAAAAACTGTTTTTT. It encodes CASSPRTAFATNEKLFF.

The chain employs TRBV7-9 and TRBJ2-5; TRBD2 might be the D (6 bases). The germline CDR1 and CDR2 sequences are SEHNR and FQNEAQ (reference sequence). The CDR3 extends over 14 amino acids. The germline V and J ends were trimmed by 8 bases and 5 bases, with 18 bases remaining between them. The CDR3 reads CASSGDSGAETQYF. The CDR3 DNA is TGTGCCAGCTCGGGGGATAGCGGAGCGGAGACCCAGTACTTC.

The table lists this clonotype with a few counts. The V call is TRBV27, the J call TRBJ2-5; D is perhaps TRBD1 (5 bases). This CDR3 comprises 11 residues. Germline V gene lookup returns CDR1 MNHEY and CDR2 SMNVEV (reference sequence). V was shortened by 6 bases and J by 6 bases, with 8 bases between the two germline ends. CDR3 loop: CASRGPKTQYF. In DNA, the CDR3 is TGTGCCAGCAGGGGGCCCAAGACCCAGTACTTC.

The chain is built from TRBV6-1 and TRBJ2-4; D not certain. The germline V gene has CDR1 MNHNS and CDR2 SASEGT. There are 18 residues in the CDR3. The V gene lost 1 base and the J gene lost 4 bases, with 20 bases spanning the gap. This CDR3 reads CASSEDPPNGVTKNIQYF. The CDR3 region has the DNA TGTGCCAGCAGTGAAGACCCTCCCAATGGGGTGACTAAAAACATTCAGTACTTC.

The sample holds many counts of this clonotype. The chain recombines TRBV7-9 with TRBJ1-1; D is unclear. V was pared by 1 base and J by 10 bases, with 7 bases between. CDR1 and CDR2 from the germline V gene are SEHNR and FQNEAQ (reference sequence). This CDR3 is built from 11 residues. Here the CDR3 DNA reads TGTGCCAGCAGCTTAGGGCTAGGAGCTTTCTTT. Translating it yields CASSLGLGAFF.

This clonotype was observed a handful of times. The gene calls are TRBV10-2 and TRBJ2-3, with D tentatively TRBD2 (5 bases). The CDR3 consists of 15 residues. The ends were cut back, 8 bases at V and 1 base at J, with 16 bases in the middle. Per germline, CDR1 WSHSY and CDR2 SAAADI. The CDR3 sequence: CASDPGMSGTDTQYF. Here the CDR3 DNA reads TGCGCCAGCGATCCGGGGATGTCGGGCACAGATACGCAGTATTTT.

This clonotype was counted many times. The CDR3 region has the DNA TGTGCCAGCAGTAAGAGGGACGGAACCTACAATGAGCAGTTCTTC. This encodes CASSKRDGTYNEQFF. V is TRBV6-1 and J is TRBJ2-1; D assignment may be TRBD1 or TRBD2 (5 bases each). Germline V gene sequence: CDR1 MNHNS, CDR2 SASEGT. V was cut by 5 bases and J by 2 bases, with 13 bases left in between. This CDR3 is built from 15 residues.

At least ten counts were recorded for this clonotype. The gene calls are TRBV9 and TRBJ2-2; 9 nucleotides match TRBD1. J gave up 4 bases and V 4 bases, and 11 bases lay outside the gene matches. Germline-derived CDR1 and CDR2 are SGDLS and YYNGEE. CDR3 size: 17 residues. The CDR3 is CASSPRRDRVITGELFF. The DNA for the CDR3 is TGTGCCAGCAGCCCCCGTCGGGACAGGGTGATCACCGGGGAGCTGTTTTTT.

The V call is TRBV4-1, the J call TRBJ1-1; D is uncertain. This CDR3 is 15 amino acids long. The germline CDR1 and CDR2 sequences are MGHRA and YSYEKL. Deletions cut 4 bases from V and 1 base from J, with 13 bases between. Here the CDR3 DNA reads TGCGCCAGCAGCCTGCACCTGAACCCGAACACTGAAGCTTTCTTT. Translating gives CASSLHLNPNTEAFF.

The chain has TRBV12-3 or TRBV12-4 and TRBJ2-7, with D possibly called TRBD1 or TRBD2 (5 bases each). The CDR3 has 15 residues. The V end was cut by 2 bases, the J end by 4 bases, with 15 bases between. The CDR3 spells CASSLTGTGFYEQYV. The CDR3 DNA sequence: TGTGCCAGCAGTTTAACCGGGACGGGATTTTACGAGCAGTACGTC.

This clonotype occurred a few times. This chain connects TRBV7-9 to TRBJ2-7, with TRBD1 as a possible D gene (5 bases). The CDR3 contains 15 residues. V dropped 5 bases and J dropped 2 bases, with 16 bases sitting between them. CDR1 is SEHNR, CDR2 FQNEAQ, per germline (reference sequence). The CDR3 region has the DNA TGTGCCAGCAGCCCGAGAGACAGCCTTCCCTACGAGCAGTACTTC. Its protein is CASSPRDSLPYEQYF. The whole variable domain, filled in from reference TRBV7-9 and TRBJ2-7, reads DTGVSQNPRHKITKRGQNVTFRCDPISEHNRLYWYRQTLGQGPEFLTYFQNEAQLEKSRLLSDRFSAERPKGSFSTLEIQRTEQGDSAMYLCASSPRDSLPYEQYFGPGTRLTVT.

Only a few counts were recorded for this clonotype. The rearrangement links TRBV19 to TRBJ2-3, with 13 bases that match TRBD2. The ends lost 5 bases at V and 7 bases at J; junction bases unmatched: 21. The CDR3 spans 20 residues. Germline V lookup: CDR1 LNHDA, CDR2 SQIVND (reference sequence). CDR3 nucleotide sequence: TGTGCCAGTAGTTCCCCGACAGGGGGGGAACTAGCGGGGGGGCCGTATACGCAGTATTTT. It is translated as CASSSPTGGELAGGPYTQYF.

The V gene is TRBV7-9, the J gene TRBJ2-3; TRBD1 aligns across 10 bases. After removal of 6 bases from V and 0 bases from J, the junction contained 9 bases not matched to a gene. CDR1 and CDR2 (germline): SEHNR, FQNEAQ (reference sequence). The CDR3 runs 17 residues. The CDR3 sequence is CASSLNRQGASTDTQYF. The CDR3 bases are TGTGCCAGCAGTCTTAATCGACAGGGGGCAAGCACAGATACGCAGTATTTT. Full variable domain (outside the CDR3, taken from reference TRBV7-9 and TRBJ2-3): DTGVSQNPRHKITKRGQNVTFRCDPISEHNRLYWYRQTLGQGPEFLTYFQNEAQLEKSRLLSDRFSAERPKGSFSTLEIQRTEQGDSAMYLCASSLNRQGASTDTQYFGPGTRLTVL.